This T cell receptor beta chain was obtained from a study of tumor and adjacent non-tumor tissue in lung cancer. Three rounds of nested PCR, following a modified ARM-PCR protocol, produced the TCRbeta library. In TCRdb, the multiplex PCR reads were re-called with MiXCR into one record per CDR3 protein. The sample includes more than 90,000 distinct CDR3 sequences, about 67% seen only once; the top ten take about 17%. No cell sorting was done before RNA was extracted from the tissue. Donors were chemotherapy-naive, newly diagnosed lung cancer surgical patients in China, August–late 2014. CDR3 length equals 16 residues. The germline gives CDR1 MGHRA, CDR2 YSYEKL. Trimming pared 3 bases from V and 3 bases from J, leaving 16 bases between.

What was sequenced was lung tumor tissue. The chain carries TRBV4-1 and TRBJ2-3, with D perhaps matching TRBD2 (5 bases). The source of this sequence is a man between 60 and 75 years old with non-small cell lung cancer. CDR3 loop: CASSHDPGRRTDTQYF. The DNA for the CDR3 is TGCGCCAGCAGCCATGATCCAGGTAGGAGGACAGATACGCAGTATTTT.